This record looks at one TCR beta chain sequence and its context. The trim removed 0 bases at V and 10 bases at J, leaving 5 bases unmatched. CDR1 and CDR2 from the germline V gene are GTSNPN and SVGIG (reference sequence). CDR3 length: 14 amino acids. Assay used: immunoSEQ multiplex PCR; TCRdb lists only in-frame clones, some missing. Counted here are 200,000 to 250,000 clones, 85% to 95% occurring once; the ten biggest clones make up 1.5%. This sample stems from a study of control samples from healthy donors and cancer patients. The sequence came from a man aged 50-59 years in good health. This chain uses TRBV30 with TRBJ1-6, with 8 bases identical to TRBD1. The sample consisted of blood. The CDR3 region has the DNA TGTGCCTGGAGTGTTAACAGGGGGGAATCACCCCTCCACTTT. Translating it yields CAWSVNRGESPLHF.